This is a list of T cell receptor beta chains from one sample in a study of technical replicates of blood from several donors. The assay was immunoSEQ multiplex PCR, and TCRdb's table has in-frame clones only and misses some. The repertoire holds just over 80,000 clones, with around 94% as singletons. Sequenced input: T cells isolated from PBMCs. The receptors were sampled from a human donor in good health. Both conserved end residues are part of each CDR3. A D gene is named only where the DNA matches it firmly.

d_call: NA; v_call: TRBV4-2; j_call: TRBJ2-7; cdr3_aa: CASSQDLVAEAYEQYF
d_call: TRBD2; v_call: TRBV29-1; j_call: TRBJ2-1; cdr3_aa: CSVNPSGTPYNEQFF
d_call: TRBD1; v_call: TRBV29-1; j_call: TRBJ2-6; cdr3_aa: CSVANRGSGANVLTF
d_call: NA; v_call: TRBV5-6; j_call: TRBJ2-5; cdr3_aa: CASSLLSSQETQYF
d_call: TRBD2; v_call: TRBV7-9; j_call: TRBJ2-1; cdr3_aa: CASSLEGLAGVNEQFF
d_call: TRBD2; v_call: TRBV27; j_call: TRBJ2-7; cdr3_aa: CASSLTKREIPYEQYF
d_call: NA; v_call: TRBV29-1; j_call: TRBJ1-2; cdr3_aa: CSVVSNYGYTF
d_call: NA; v_call: TRBV27; j_call: TRBJ2-2; cdr3_aa: CASRSTGELFF
d_call: TRBD1; v_call: TRBV19; j_call: TRBJ2-1; cdr3_aa: CASSIDRARDRVFLSSYNEQFF
d_call: NA; v_call: TRBV19; j_call: TRBJ2-3; cdr3_aa: CASSTLAATDTQYF
d_call: TRBD1; v_call: TRBV7-9; j_call: TRBJ1-4; cdr3_aa: CASSLGQGEKLFF
d_call: TRBD1; v_call: TRBV19; j_call: TRBJ2-1; cdr3_aa: CASSLFQRGHEQFF
d_call: TRBD1; v_call: TRBV4-3; j_call: TRBJ2-7; cdr3_aa: CASSQASGTGSYEQYF
d_call: TRBD2; v_call: TRBV19; j_call: TRBJ2-2; cdr3_aa: CASTASGKNTGELFF
d_call: NA; v_call: TRBV7-9; j_call: TRBJ1-2; cdr3_aa: CASGIQGDWNGYTF
d_call: TRBD1; v_call: TRBV10-3; j_call: TRBJ2-1; cdr3_aa: CAIRGTDEQFF
d_call: NA; v_call: TRBV5-6; j_call: TRBJ1-2; cdr3_aa: CASSLTTGFNYGYTF
d_call: TRBD2; v_call: TRBV6-1; j_call: TRBJ2-7; cdr3_aa: CASSDGGENHEQYF
d_call: NA; v_call: TRBV27; j_call: TRBJ2-4; cdr3_aa: CASSLSRGNIQYF
d_call: NA; v_call: TRBV25-1; j_call: TRBJ1-1; cdr3_aa: CASSGQLEFTEAFF
d_call: TRBD2; v_call: TRBV5-6; j_call: TRBJ2-1; cdr3_aa: CASSLSAGGPFF
d_call: NA; v_call: TRBV14; j_call: TRBJ1-1; cdr3_aa: CASSQDWGEGNTEAFF
d_call: TRBD1; v_call: TRBV6-5; j_call: TRBJ1-1; cdr3_aa: CASSYNRGGTEAFF
d_call: NA; v_call: TRBV28; j_call: TRBJ1-5; cdr3_aa: CASSLSREIEPQHF
d_call: NA; v_call: TRBV23-1; j_call: TRBJ1-2; cdr3_aa: CASSHNGASFF
d_call: TRBD1; v_call: TRBV19; j_call: TRBJ1-1; cdr3_aa: CASRGTGANRGTEAFF
d_call: NA; v_call: TRBV11-2; j_call: TRBJ1-2; cdr3_aa: CASSLVAGVNYGYTF
d_call: NA; v_call: TRBV19; j_call: TRBJ1-3; cdr3_aa: CASSTDFSGNTIYF
d_call: NA; v_call: TRBV29-1; j_call: TRBJ2-7; cdr3_aa: CSVARGIYEQYF
d_call: NA; v_call: TRBV5-1; j_call: TRBJ2-7; cdr3_aa: CASSLDRGEQYF
d_call: NA; v_call: TRBV11-3; j_call: TRBJ2-7; cdr3_aa: CASSLVSGAPNEQYF
d_call: NA; v_call: TRBV11-2; j_call: TRBJ2-2; cdr3_aa: CASTGSTGELFF
d_call: TRBD1; v_call: TRBV7-3; j_call: TRBJ2-7; cdr3_aa: CASTPKGQGAHEQYF
d_call: NA; v_call: TRBV10-3; j_call: TRBJ2-1; cdr3_aa: CAIGLLNEQFF
d_call: NA; v_call: TRBV6-6; j_call: TRBJ2-5; cdr3_aa: CASHWQGEWETQYF
d_call: TRBD1; v_call: TRBV6-5; j_call: TRBJ2-7; cdr3_aa: CASKTGTGREQYF
d_call: TRBD1; v_call: TRBV29-1; j_call: TRBJ2-7; cdr3_aa: CSVDTGTGYYEQYF
d_call: TRBD2; v_call: TRBV11-2; j_call: TRBJ2-5; cdr3_aa: CASSSSPGTTETQYF
d_call: NA; v_call: TRBV6-1; j_call: TRBJ1-3; cdr3_aa: CASSEGVSPSPGNTIYF
d_call: TRBD1; v_call: TRBV5-6; j_call: TRBJ1-2; cdr3_aa: CASRGLMDRAYGYTF
d_call: TRBD1; v_call: TRBV18; j_call: TRBJ2-5; cdr3_aa: CASSNSGGLKTQYF
d_call: TRBD1; v_call: TRBV5-1; j_call: TRBJ1-1; cdr3_aa: CASSSGTGEVTEAFF
d_call: NA; v_call: TRBV6-5; j_call: TRBJ2-5; cdr3_aa: CASSPQETQYF
d_call: NA; v_call: TRBV29-1; j_call: TRBJ2-7; cdr3_aa: CSVGAGQSYEQYF
d_call: NA; v_call: TRBV7-2; j_call: TRBJ1-2; cdr3_aa: CASSSPWLTGYTF
d_call: NA; v_call: TRBV10-1; j_call: TRBJ1-5; cdr3_aa: CASRLLQGGQPQHF
d_call: TRBD2; v_call: TRBV5-6; j_call: TRBJ2-7; cdr3_aa: CASSSGGLAGFSYEQYF
d_call: TRBD2; v_call: TRBV28; j_call: TRBJ2-2; cdr3_aa: CASSPSGRSSTGELFF
d_call: NA; v_call: TRBV6-1; j_call: TRBJ1-1; cdr3_aa: CASTAELNTEAFF
d_call: NA; v_call: TRBV20-1; j_call: TRBJ2-1; cdr3_aa: CSASFVEQFF
d_call: NA; v_call: TRBV6-5; j_call: TRBJ2-1; cdr3_aa: CASSGRGEQFF
d_call: NA; v_call: TRBV7-9; j_call: TRBJ1-5; cdr3_aa: CASSLGDQPQHF
d_call: TRBD1; v_call: TRBV2; j_call: TRBJ1-2; cdr3_aa: CASSDWAGGESYGYTF
d_call: TRBD1; v_call: TRBV5-1; j_call: TRBJ2-7; cdr3_aa: CASSLRDSYEQYF